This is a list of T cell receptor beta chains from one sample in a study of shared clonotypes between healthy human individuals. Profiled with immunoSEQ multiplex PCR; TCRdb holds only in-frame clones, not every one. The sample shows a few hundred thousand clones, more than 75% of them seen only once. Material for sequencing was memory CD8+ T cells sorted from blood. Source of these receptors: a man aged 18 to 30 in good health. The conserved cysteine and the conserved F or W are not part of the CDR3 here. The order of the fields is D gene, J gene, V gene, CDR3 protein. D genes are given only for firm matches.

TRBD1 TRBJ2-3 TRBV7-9 ASSPPTGYTQY
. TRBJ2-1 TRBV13 ASSSGQFYNEQF
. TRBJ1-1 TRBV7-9 ASSSREVEDTEAF
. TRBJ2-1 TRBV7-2 ASSLGAYNEQF
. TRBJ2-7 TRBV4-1 ASSQGVTPGAWSYEQY
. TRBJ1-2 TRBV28 ASSPPTRGYYGYT
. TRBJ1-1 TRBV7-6 ASSLGQLNTEAF
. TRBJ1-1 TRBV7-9 ASRTVNTEAF
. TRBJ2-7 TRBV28 ASSHPVFTTPYEQY
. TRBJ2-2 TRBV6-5 ASSYYWAGELF
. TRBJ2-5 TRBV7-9 ASSLGQETQY
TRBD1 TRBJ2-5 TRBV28 ASSLWGQQETQY
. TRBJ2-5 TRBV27 ASSLGTSQETQY
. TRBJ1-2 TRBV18 ASSPFGTAPIYGYT
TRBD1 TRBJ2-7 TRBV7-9 ASSLIFGQGASSYEQY
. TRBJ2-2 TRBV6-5 ASSYGVGLGTGELF
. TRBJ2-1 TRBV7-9 ASSNQEYPGNEQF
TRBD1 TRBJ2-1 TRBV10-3 AISGSKGRGIDEQF
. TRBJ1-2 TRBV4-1 ASSQELSGAFYGYT
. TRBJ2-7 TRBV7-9 ASSSGDYEQY
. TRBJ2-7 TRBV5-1 ASSLALGAGAFYEQY
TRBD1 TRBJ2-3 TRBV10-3 AISDLGDRGTDTQY
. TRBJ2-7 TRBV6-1 ASSEDGSYYEQY
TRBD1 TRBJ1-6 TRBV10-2 ASTGQGISPLH
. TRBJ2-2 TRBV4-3 ASSQRGRGLTGELF
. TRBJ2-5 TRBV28 ATLPDGGLQETQY
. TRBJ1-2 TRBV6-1 ASSAGEGSYGYT
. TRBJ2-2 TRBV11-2 ASSLGWDIGELF